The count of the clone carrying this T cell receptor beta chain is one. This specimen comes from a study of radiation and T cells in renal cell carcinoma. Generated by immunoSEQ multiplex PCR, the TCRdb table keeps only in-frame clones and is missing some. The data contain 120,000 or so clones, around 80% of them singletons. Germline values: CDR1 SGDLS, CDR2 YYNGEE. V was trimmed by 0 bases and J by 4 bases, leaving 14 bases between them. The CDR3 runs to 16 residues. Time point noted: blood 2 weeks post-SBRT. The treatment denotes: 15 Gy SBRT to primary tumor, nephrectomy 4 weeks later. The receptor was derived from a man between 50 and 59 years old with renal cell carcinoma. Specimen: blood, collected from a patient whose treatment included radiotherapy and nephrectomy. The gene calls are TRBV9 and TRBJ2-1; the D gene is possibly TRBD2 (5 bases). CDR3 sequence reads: CASSVDNRGRYNEQFF. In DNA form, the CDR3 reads TGTGCCAGCAGCGTAGATAACAGAGGGCGATACAATGAGCAGTTCTTC.